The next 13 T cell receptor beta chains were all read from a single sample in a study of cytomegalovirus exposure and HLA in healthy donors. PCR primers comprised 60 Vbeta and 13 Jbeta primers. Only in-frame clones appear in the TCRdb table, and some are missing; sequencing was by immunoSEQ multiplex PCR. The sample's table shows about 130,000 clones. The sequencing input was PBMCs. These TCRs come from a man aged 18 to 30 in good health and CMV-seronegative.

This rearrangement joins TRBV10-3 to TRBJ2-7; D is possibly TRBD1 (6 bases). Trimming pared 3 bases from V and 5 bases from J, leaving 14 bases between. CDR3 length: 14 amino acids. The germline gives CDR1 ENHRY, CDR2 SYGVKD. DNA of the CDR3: TGTGCCATCAGTGACGTCGGACAGATCGACGAGCAGTACTTC. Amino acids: CAISDVGQIDEQYF.

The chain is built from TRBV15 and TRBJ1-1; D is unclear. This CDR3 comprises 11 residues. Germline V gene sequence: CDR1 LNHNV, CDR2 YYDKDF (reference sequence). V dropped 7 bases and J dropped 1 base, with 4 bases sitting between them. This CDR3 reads CATTGNTEAFF. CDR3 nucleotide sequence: TGTGCCACCACAGGGAACACTGAAGCTTTCTTT.

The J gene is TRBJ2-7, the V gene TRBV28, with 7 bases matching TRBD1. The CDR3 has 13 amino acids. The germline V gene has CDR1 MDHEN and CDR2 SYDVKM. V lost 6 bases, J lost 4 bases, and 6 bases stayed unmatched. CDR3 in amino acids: CASSLGQLYEQYF. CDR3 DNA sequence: TGTGCCAGCAGCCTGGGACAGCTATACGAGCAGTACTTC. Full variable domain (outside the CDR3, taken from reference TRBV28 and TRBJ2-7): DVKVTQSSRYLVKRTGEKVFLECVQDMDHENMFWYRQDPGLGLRLIYFSYDVKMKEKGDIPEGYSVSREKKERFSLILESASTNQTSMYLCASSLGQLYEQYFGPGTRLTVT.

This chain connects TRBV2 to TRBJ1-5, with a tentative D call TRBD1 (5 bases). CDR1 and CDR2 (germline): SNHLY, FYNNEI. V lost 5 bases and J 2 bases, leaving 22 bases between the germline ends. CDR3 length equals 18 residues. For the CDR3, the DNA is TGTGCCAGCAGTACCGACCAGGGTCCGGTATATGGCAATCAGCCCCAGCATTTT. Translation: CASSTDQGPVYGNQPQHF.

CDR3 residues: CASSPLGYGYTF. The CDR3, as DNA: TGTGCCAGCAGTCCCCTCGGCTATGGCTACACCTTC. This rearrangement joins TRBV27 to TRBJ1-2; D not certain. Trimming shortened V by 5 bases and J by 4 bases, and 8 bases separated the two germline ends. Germline V gene data show CDR1 as MNHEY and CDR2 as SMNVEV (reference sequence). This CDR3 comprises 12 residues.

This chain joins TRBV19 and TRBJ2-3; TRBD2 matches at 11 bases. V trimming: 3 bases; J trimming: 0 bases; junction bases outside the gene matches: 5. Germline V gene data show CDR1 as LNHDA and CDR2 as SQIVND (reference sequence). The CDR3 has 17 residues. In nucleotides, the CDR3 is TGTGCCAGTAGTATTCGAAGGACTAGCGGGAGCACAGATACGCAGTATTTT. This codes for CASSIRRTSGSTDTQYF.

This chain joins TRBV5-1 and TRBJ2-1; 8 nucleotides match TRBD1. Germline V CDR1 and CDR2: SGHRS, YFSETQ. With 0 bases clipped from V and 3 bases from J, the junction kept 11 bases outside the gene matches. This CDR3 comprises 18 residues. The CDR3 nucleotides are TGCGCCAGCAGCTTGGGTCGAGTCCACGGGACAGGCTACAATGAGCAGTTCTTC. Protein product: CASSLGRVHGTGYNEQFF. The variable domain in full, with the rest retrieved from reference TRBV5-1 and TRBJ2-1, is KAGVTQTPRYLIKTRGQQVTLSCSPISGHRSVSWYQQTPGQGLQFLFEYFSETQRNKGNFPGRFSGRQFSNSRSEMNVSTLELGDSALYLCASSLGRVHGTGYNEQFFGPGTRLTVL.

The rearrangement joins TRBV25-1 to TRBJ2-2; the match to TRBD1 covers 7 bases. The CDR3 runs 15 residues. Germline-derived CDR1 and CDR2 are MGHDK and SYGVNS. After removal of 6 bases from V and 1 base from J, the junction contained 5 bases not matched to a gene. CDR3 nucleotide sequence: TGTGCCAGCAGGGATTACAGGGGGAACACCGGGGAGCTGTTTTTT. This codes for CASRDYRGNTGELFF.

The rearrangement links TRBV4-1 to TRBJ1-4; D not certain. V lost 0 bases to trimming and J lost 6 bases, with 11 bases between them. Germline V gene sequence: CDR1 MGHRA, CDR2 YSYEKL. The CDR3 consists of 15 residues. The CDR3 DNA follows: TGCGCCAGCAGCCAAGAGGGTCGGGATTATGAAAAACTGTTTTTT. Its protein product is CASSQEGRDYEKLFF.

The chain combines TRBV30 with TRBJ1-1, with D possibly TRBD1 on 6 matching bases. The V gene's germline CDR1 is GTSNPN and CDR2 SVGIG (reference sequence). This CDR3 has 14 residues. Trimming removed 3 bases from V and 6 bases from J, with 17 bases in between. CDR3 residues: CAWSTGTRSSEAFF. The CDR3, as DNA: TGTGCCTGGAGCACCGGGACACGATCATCTGAAGCTTTCTTT.

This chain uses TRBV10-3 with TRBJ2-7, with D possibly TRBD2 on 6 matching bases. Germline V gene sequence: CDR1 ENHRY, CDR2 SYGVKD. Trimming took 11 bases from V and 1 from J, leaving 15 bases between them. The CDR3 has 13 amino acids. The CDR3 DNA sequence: TGTGCCGCCGGCTCGGGGGAATCCTACGAGCAGTACTTC. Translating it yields CAAGSGESYEQYF.

CDR3 region: CASSFSGGGYEQYF. In DNA form, the CDR3 reads TGTGCCAGCAGTTTCTCCGGGGGGGGTTACGAGCAGTACTTC. The chain carries TRBV27 and TRBJ2-7; 8 nucleotides match TRBD2. The CDR3 has 14 residues. V trimming: 3 bases; J trimming: 4 bases; junction bases outside the gene matches: 5. The germline gives CDR1 MNHEY, CDR2 SMNVEV (reference sequence).

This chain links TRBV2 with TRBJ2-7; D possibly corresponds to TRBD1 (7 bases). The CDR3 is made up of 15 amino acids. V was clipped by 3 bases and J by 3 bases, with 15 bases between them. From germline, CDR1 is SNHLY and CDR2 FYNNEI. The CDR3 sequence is CASSDPEGALYEQYF. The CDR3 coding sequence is TGTGCCAGCAGTGACCCGGAGGGGGCCCTCTACGAGCAGTACTTC.